This T cell receptor (beta chain) came from a study of blood T cell repertoires in COVID-19. Germline V gives CDR1 SGHVS, CDR2 FQNEAQ. The CDR3 is 16 amino acids. V trimming: 1 base; J trimming: 3 bases; junction bases outside the gene matches: 1. For recovered donors of Cohort 3, there were two negative PCRs, clearance, or symptom resolution. Sequencing used immunoSEQ multiplex PCR; TCRdb keeps in-frame clones, though not all of them. There are hundreds of thousands of clones in the sample; under 90% occur only once, and roughly 3.5% lies in the top ten. The sequenced material came from PBMCs or T cells enriched from blood (not recorded which). This chain uses TRBV7-8 with TRBJ2-3, with 13 positions matching TRBD2. The TCR sequence derives from a woman aged 60-70 years who had recovered from COVID-19. CDR3 sequence reads: CASSLGLAGGTDTQYF. CDR3 DNA: TGTGCCAGCAGCTTAGGACTAGCGGGAGGAACAGATACGCAGTATTTT. Using reference TRBV7-8 and TRBJ2-3 for the parts outside the CDR3, the full variable domain is GAGVSQSPRYKVAKRGQDVALRCDPISGHVSLFWYQQALGQGPEFLTYFQNEAQLDKSGLPSDRFFAERPEGSVSTLKIQRTQQEDSAVYLCASSLGLAGGTDTQYFGPGTRLTVL.